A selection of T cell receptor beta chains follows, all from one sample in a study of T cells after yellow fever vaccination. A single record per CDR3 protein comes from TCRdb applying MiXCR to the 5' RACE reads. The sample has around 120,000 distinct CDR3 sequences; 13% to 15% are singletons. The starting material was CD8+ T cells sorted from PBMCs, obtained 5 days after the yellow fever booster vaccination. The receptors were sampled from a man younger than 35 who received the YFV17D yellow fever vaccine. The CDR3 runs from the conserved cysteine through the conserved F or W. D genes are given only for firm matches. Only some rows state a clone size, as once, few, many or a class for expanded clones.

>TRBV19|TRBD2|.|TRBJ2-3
CASSPMTSGDTQYF
TGTGCCAGTAGTCCCATGACTAGCGGCGATACGCAGTATTTT
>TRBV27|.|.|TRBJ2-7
CASSLSPNREQYF
TGTGCCAGCAGTTTATCCCCGAATAGGGAGCAGTACTTC
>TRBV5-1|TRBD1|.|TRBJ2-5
CASSFRVDREEETQYF
TGCGCCAGCAGCTTCCGAGTGGACAGGGAGGAGGAGACCCAGTACTTC
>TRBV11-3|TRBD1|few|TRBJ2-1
CASSDYIGQGTEQFF
TGTGCCAGCAGCGACTATATAGGACAGGGGACCGAGCAGTTCTTC
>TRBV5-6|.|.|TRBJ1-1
CASSLGQVGLAFF
TGTGCCAGCAGCTTGGGGCAGGTAGGCTTGGCTTTCTTT
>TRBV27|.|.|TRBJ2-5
CASSFGGSETQYF
TGTGCCAGCAGTTTTGGAGGGAGTGAGACCCAGTACTTC
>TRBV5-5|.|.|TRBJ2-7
CASSPGQIYEQYF
TGTGCCAGCAGCCCGGGACAAATCTACGAGCAGTACTTC
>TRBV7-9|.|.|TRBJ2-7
CASSTLDSNYEQYF
TGTGCCAGCAGCACTCTGGACAGCAACTACGAGCAGTACTTC
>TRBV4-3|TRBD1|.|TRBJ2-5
CASSQGAGTGVLGQETQYF
TGCGCCAGCAGCCAGGGGGCCGGGACAGGTGTTTTGGGGCAAGAGACCCAGTACTTC
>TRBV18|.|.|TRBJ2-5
CASSPLPYQETQYF
TGTGCCAGCTCACCATTGCCTTACCAAGAGACCCAGTACTTC
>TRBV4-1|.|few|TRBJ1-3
CASGGNTIYF
TGCGCCAGCGGGGGAAACACCATATATTTT
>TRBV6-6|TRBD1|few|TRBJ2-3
CASSYSLRDRGRTDTQYF
TGTGCCAGCAGTTACTCGTTAAGAGACAGGGGGCGCACAGATACGCAGTATTTT
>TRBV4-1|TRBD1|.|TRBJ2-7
CASSQENRGNEQYF
TGCGCCAGCAGCCAAGAGAACAGGGGTAACGAGCAGTACTTC
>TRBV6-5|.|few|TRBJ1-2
CASSNPGQIYGYTF
TGTGCCAGCAGTAACCCCGGACAGATATATGGCTACACCTTC
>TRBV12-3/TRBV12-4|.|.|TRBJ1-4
CASSLSLRDEKLFF
TGTGCCAGCAGTTTGTCTCTTAGGGATGAAAAACTGTTTTTT
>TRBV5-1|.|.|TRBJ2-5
CASSLESGTQYF
TGCGCCAGCAGCTTGGAATCCGGTACCCAGTACTTC
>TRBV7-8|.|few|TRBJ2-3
CASSHPPGVGTDTQYF
TGTGCCAGCAGCCACCCCCCTGGGGTCGGCACAGATACGCAGTATTTT
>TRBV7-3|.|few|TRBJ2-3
CASSQTGASTDTQYF
TGTGCCAGCAGCCAAACGGGGGCTAGCACAGATACGCAGTATTTT
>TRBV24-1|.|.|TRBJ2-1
CATRGEGDEQFF
TGTGCCACCAGGGGAGAAGGGGATGAGCAGTTCTTC
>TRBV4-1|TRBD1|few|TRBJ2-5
CASSQGTGTETQYF
TGCGCCAGCAGCCAAGGGACAGGGACGGAGACCCAGTACTTC
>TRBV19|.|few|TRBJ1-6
CASSAQGGGIPLHF
TGTGCCAGTAGTGCCCAAGGGGGGGGAATCCCCCTCCACTTT
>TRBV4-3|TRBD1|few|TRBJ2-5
CASSQEPTGQETQYF
TGCGCCAGCAGCCAAGAGCCGACAGGGCAAGAGACCCAGTACTTC
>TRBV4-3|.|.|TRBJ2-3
CASSPLGQGSGDTQYF
TGCGCCAGCAGCCCACTAGGGCAGGGAAGTGGAGATACGCAGTATTTT
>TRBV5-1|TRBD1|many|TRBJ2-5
CASSTGQGRKTQYF
TGCGCCAGCAGCACTGGACAGGGGAGGAAGACCCAGTACTTC
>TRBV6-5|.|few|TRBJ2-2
CASRTLGEDPNTGELFF
TGTGCCAGCAGGACTTTGGGGGAGGACCCGAACACCGGGGAGCTGTTTTTT
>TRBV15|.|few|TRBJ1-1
CATNLGTVTEAFF
TGTGCCACCAACCTAGGGACCGTTACTGAAGCTTTCTTT
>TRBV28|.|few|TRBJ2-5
CAPLGAGQNETQYF
TGTGCCCCCCTGGGTGCAGGGCAGAACGAGACCCAGTACTTC
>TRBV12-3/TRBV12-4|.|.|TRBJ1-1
CASSLRQKNTEAFF
TGTGCCAGCAGTTTAAGACAGAAGAACACTGAAGCTTTCTTT
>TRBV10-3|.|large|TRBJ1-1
CAISESRRFTEAFF
TGTGCCATCAGTGAGTCACGGAGGTTCACTGAAGCTTTCTTT
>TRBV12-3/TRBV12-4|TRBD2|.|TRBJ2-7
CASSYAGGYEQYF
TGTGCCAGCAGTTATGCGGGGGGATACGAGCAGTACTTC
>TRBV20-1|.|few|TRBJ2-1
CSATPINEQFF
TGCAGTGCTACACCTATCAATGAGCAGTTCTTC
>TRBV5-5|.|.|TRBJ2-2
CASTRDLNTGELFF
TGTGCCAGCACCCGGGACTTGAACACCGGGGAGCTGTTTTTT